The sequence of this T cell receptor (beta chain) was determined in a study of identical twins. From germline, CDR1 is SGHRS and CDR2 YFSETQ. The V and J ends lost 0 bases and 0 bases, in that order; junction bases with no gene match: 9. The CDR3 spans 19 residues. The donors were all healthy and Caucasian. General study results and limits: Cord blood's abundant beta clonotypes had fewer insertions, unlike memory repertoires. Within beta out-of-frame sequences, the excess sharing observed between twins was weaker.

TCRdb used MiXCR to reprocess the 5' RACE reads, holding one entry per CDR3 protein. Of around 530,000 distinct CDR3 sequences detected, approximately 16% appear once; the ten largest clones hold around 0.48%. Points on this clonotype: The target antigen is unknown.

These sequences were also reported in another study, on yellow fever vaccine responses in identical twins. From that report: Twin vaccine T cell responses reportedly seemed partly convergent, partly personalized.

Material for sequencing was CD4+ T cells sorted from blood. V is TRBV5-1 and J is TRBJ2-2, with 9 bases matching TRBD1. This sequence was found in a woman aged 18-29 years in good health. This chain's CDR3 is CASSLARTGAIANTGELFF. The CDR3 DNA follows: TGCGCCAGCAGCTTGGCCCGGACAGGGGCCATCGCGAACACCGGGGAGCTGTTTTTT.